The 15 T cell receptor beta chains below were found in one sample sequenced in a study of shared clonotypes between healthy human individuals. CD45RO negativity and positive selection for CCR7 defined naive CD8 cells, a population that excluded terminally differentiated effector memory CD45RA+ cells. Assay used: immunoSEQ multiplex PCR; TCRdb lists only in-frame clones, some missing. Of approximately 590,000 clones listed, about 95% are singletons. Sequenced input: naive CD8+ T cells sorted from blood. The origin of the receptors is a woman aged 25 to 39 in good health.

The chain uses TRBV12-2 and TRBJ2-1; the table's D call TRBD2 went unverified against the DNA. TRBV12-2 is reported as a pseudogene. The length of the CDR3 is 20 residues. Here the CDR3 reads CASRMACLAGDKGAYNEQFF. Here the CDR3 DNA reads TGTGCAAGTCGCATGGCTTGCTTAGCGGGAGATAAGGGGGCCTACAATGAGCAGTTCTTC.

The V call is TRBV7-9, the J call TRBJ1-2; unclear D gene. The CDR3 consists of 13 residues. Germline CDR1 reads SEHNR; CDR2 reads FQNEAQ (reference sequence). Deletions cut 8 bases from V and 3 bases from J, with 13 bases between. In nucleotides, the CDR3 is TGTGCCAGCGGAGACCGGGCTCACTATGGCTACACCTTC. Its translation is CASGDRAHYGYTF.

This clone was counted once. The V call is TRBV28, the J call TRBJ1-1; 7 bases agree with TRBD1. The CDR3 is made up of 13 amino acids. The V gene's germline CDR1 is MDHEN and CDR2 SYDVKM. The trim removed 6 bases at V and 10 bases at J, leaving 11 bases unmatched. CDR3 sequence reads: CASRVTGVGGAFF. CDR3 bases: TGTGCCAGCAGGGTCACAGGGGTTGGGGGAGCTTTCTTT.

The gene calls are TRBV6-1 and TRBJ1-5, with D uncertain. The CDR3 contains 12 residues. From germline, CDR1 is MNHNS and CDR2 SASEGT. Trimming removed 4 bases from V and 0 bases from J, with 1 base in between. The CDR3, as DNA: TGTGCCAGCAGTGTTAGCAATCAGCCCCAGCATTTT. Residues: CASSVSNQPQHF.

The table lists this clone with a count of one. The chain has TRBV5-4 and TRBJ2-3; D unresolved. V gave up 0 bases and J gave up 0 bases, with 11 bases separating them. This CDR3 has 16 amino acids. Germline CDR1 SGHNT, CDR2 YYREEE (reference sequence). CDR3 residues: CASSLGPPESTDTQYF. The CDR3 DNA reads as TGTGCCAGCAGCTTGGGGCCCCCGGAGAGCACAGATACGCAGTATTTT.

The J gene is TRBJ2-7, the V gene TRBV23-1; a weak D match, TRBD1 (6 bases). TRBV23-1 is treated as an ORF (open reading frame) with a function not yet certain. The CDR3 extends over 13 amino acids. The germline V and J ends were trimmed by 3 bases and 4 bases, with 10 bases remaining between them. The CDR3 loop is CASSHSGTYEQYF. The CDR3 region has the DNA TGCGCCAGCAGTCACTCCGGGACATACGAGCAGTACTTC.

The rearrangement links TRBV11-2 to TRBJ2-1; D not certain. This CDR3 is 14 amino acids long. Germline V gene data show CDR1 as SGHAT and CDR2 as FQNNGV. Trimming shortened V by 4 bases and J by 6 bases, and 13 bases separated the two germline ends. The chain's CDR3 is CASSSFGLGNEQFF. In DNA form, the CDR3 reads TGTGCCAGCAGCTCCTTCGGCTTGGGCAATGAGCAGTTCTTC.

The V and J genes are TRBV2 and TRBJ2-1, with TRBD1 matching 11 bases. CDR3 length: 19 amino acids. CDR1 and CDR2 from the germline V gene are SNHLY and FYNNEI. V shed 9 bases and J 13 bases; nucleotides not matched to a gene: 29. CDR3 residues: CARNPTGTGGSLTYSLQFF. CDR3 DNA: TGTGCCAGAAACCCTACCGGGACAGGGGGATCTCTGACCTACAGCCTACAGTTCTTC. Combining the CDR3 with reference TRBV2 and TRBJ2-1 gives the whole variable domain EPEVTQTPSHQVTQMGQEVILRCVPISNHLYFYWYRQILGQKVEFLVSFYNNEISEKSEIFDDQFSVERPDGSNFTLKIRSTKLEDSAMYFCARNPTGTGGSLTYSLQFFGPGTRLTVL.

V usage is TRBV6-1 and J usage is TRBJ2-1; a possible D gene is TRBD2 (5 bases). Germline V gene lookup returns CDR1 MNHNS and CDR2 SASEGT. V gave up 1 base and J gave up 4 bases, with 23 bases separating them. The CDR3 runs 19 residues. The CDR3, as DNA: TGTGCCAGCAGTGAAGGAGTGCCCCTCGCGACGGGGTCTTACAATGAGCAGTTCTTC. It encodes CASSEGVPLATGSYNEQFF.

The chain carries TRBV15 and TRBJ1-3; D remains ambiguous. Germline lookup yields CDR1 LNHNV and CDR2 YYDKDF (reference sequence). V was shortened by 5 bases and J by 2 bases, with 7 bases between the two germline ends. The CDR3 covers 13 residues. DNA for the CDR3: TGTGCCACCAGCTTACCGGCTGGAAACACCATATATTTT. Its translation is CATSLPAGNTIYF.

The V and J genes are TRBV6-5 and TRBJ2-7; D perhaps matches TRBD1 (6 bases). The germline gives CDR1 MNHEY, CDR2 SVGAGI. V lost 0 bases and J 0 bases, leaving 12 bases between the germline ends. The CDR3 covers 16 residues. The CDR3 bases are TGTGCCAGCAGTTACTCGAGTTGGGGACACTCCTACGAGCAGTACTTC. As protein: CASSYSSWGHSYEQYF.

Here the CDR3 reads CASSILTSGFSYEQYF. In nucleotides, the CDR3 is TGTGCCAGCAGCATACTGACTAGCGGATTCTCCTACGAGCAGTACTTC. The gene calls are TRBV21-1 and TRBJ2-7; TRBD2, the D gene given by the table, was not confirmed from the DNA. TRBV21-1 is tagged as a pseudogene. The CDR3 consists of 16 residues.

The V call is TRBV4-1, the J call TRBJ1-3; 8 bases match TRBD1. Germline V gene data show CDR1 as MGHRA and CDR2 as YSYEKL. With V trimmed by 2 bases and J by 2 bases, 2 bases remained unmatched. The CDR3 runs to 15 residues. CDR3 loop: CASSQPTGAGNTIYF. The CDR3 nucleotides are TGCGCCAGCAGCCAACCGACAGGGGCTGGAAACACCATATATTTT.

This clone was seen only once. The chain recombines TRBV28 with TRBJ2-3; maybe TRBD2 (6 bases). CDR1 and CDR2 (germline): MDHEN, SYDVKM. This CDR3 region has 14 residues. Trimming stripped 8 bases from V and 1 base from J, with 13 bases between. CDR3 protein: CASGERLGTDTQYF. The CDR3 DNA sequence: TGTGCCAGCGGCGAGAGACTAGGCACAGATACGCAGTATTTT.

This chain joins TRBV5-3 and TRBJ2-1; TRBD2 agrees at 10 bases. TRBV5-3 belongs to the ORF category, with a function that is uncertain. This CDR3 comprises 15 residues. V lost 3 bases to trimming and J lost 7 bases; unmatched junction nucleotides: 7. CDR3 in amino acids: CARSSGLARRNEQFF. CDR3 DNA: TGTGCCAGAAGCTCGGGACTAGCGAGGAGGAATGAGCAGTTCTTC.